This T cell receptor beta chain was identified during a study of T cells after yellow fever vaccination. This clonotype has more than one count but fewer than ten. Looked up from germline, CDR1 is SGHVS and CDR2 is FNYEAQ. V lost 3 bases and J lost 2, with 6 bases in between. This CDR3 region has 13 residues. TCRdb ran MiXCR on the 5' RACE reads and lists one entry per CDR3 protein. The table shows about 96,000 distinct CDR3 sequences, with over 8% occurring only once. This sequence originates from a man in his late teens or twenties who received the YFV17D yellow fever vaccine. The chain couples TRBV7-6 to TRBJ2-3, with D unclear. Specimen: CD8+ T cells not binding an NS4B(214-222) dextramer, sorted from PBMCs, collected around 15 days after the first yellow fever vaccination. This chain's CDR3 is CASSFYNTDTQYF. The DNA of the CDR3 is TGTGCCAGCAGCTTCTACAACACAGATACGCAGTATTTT.